The TCR beta chain under discussion was sequenced for a study of sequential checkpoint blockade in melanoma. Background on the study: First-line arms were nivolumab then ipilimumab, or the reverse, randomized 1:1. Maintenance nivolumab came after either treatment sequence.

This table comes from immunoSEQ multiplex PCR, and its TCRdb copy is limited to in-frame clones, with some not included. The table shows 25,000 to 35,000 clones, with approximately 86% occurring only once. Treatment reported: randomized to nivolumab then ipilimumab (arm A) or the reverse (arm B). PBMC sorting kept live CD3+CD8+ cells without CD19 or CD56. This clone came up once. This sequence was found in a human donor with melanoma. Specimen: CD8+ T cells sorted from blood (inferred from file names), collected from a patient given nivolumab and ipilimumab in sequence.

The CDR3 sequence is CASSPTSGSFNEQFF. CDR3 nucleotide sequence: TGTGCCAGTAGCCCTACTAGCGGGAGCTTCAATGAGCAGTTCTTC. The V gene is TRBV19, the J gene TRBJ2-1, with 11 bases that match TRBD2. Germline CDR1 LNHDA, CDR2 SQIVND (reference sequence). The CDR3 is 15 residues long. Trimming cost V 6 bases and J 6 bases; bases outside gene matches: 7.